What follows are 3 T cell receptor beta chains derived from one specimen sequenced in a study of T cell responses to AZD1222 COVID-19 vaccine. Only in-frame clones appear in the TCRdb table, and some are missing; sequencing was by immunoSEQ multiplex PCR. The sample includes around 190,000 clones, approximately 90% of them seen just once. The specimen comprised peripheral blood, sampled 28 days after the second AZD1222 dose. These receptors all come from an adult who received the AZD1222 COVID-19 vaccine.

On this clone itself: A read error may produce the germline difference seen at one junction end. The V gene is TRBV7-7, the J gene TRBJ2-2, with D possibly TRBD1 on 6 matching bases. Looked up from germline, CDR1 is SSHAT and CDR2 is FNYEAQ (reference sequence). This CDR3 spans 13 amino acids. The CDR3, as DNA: TGTGCTAGCAGTCCGCAGGGGATCGGGGAGCTGTTTTTT. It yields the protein CASSPQGIGELFF.

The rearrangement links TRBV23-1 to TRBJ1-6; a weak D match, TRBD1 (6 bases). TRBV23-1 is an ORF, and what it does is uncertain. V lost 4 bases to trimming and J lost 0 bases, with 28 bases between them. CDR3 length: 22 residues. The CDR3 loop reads CASSLERFTDSLPSSYNSPLHF. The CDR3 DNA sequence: TGCGCCAGCAGTCTAGAAAGGTTTACGGACAGCTTACCGAGCTCCTATAATTCACCCCTCCACTTT.

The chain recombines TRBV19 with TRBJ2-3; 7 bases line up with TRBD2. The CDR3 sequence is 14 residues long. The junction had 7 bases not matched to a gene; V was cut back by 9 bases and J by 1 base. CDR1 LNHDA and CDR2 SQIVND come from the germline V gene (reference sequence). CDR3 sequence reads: CASKGLAGTDTQYF. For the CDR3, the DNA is TGTGCCAGCAAGGGCCTAGCGGGCACAGATACGCAGTATTTT.